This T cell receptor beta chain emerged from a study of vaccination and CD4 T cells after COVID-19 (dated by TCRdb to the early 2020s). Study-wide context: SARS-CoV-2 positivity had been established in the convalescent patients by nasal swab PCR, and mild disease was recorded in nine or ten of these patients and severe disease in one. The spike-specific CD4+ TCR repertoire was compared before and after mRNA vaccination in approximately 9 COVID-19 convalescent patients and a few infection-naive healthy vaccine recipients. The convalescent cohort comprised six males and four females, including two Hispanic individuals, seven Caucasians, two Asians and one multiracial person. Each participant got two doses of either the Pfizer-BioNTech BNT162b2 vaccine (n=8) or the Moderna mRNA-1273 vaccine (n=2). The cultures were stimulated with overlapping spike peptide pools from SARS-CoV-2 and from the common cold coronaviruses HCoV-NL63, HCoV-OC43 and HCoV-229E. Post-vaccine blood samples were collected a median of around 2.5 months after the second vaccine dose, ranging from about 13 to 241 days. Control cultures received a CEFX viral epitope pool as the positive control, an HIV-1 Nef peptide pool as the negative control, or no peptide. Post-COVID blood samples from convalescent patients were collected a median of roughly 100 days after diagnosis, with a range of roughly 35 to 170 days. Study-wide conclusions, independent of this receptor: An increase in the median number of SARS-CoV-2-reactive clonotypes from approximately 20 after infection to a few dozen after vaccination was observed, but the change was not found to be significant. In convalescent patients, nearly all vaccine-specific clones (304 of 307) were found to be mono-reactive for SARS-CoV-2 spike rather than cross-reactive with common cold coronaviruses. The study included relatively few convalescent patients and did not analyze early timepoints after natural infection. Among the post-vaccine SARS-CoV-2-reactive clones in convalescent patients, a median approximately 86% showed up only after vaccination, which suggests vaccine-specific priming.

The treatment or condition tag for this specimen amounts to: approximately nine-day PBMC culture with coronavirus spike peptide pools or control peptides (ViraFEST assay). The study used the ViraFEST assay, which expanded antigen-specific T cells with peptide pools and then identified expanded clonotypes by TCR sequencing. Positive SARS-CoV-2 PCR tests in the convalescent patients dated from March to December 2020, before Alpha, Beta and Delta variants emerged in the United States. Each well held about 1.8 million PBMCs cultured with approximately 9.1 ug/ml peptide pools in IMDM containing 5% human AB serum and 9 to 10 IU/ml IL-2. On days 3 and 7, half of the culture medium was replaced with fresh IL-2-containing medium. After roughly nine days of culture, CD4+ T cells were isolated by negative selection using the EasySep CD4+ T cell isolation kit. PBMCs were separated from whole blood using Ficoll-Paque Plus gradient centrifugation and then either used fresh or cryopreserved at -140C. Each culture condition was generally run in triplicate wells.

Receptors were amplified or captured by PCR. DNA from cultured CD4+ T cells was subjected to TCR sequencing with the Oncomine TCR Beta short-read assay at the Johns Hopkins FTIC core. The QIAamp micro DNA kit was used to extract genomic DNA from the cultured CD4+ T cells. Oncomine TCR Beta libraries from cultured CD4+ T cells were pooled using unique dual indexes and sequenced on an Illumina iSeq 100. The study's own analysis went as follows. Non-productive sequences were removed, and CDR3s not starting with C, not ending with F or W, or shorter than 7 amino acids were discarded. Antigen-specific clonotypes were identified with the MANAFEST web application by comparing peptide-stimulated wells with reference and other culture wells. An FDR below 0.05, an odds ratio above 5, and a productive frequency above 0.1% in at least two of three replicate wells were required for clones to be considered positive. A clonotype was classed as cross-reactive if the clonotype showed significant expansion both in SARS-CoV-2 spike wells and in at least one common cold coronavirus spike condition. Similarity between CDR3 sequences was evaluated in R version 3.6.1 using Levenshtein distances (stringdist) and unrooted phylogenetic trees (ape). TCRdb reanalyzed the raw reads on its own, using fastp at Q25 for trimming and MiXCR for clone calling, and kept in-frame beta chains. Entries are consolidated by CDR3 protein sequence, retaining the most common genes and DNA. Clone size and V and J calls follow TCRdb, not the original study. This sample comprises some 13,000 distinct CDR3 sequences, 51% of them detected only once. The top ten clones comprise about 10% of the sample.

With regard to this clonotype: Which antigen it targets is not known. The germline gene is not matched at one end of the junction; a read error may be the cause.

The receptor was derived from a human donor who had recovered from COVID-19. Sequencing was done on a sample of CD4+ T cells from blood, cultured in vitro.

This receptor carries the CDR3 CSARGRTGNGQSQHF. The base sequence is TGCAGTGCTAGAGGAAGGACAGGGAACGGTCAGTCCCAGCATTTT. This sequence uses TRBV20-1 and TRBJ1-5, and 8 junction bases match TRBD1. From the cysteine up to the phenylalanine, the CDR3 has a length of 15 residues. CDR3 DNA is the only sequence kept; it has 45 bases, read in frame from the first base. The germline V gene (reference sequence) supplies CDR1 DFQATT and CDR2 SNEGSKA.